This T cell receptor (beta chain) derives from a study of PD-L1 blockade in urothelial cancer. Study-level information: Atezolizumab therapy began for patients at some point between 2013 and 2014, dosed at 1,200 mg intravenously every 3 weeks. After treatment start, blood was analyzed at 3 weeks (second dose) and at 6 weeks. Study-wide results and limits: Pretreatment peripheral blood TCR clonality that fell below the median predicted better survival among the patients studied.

The CDR3 length is 19 residues. The junction had 13 bases not matched to a gene; V was cut back by 1 base and J by 2 bases. The germline CDR1 and CDR2 sequences are SGHRS and YFSETQ. Points on this clone: Antigen specificity is unknown.

Synthetic TCR analog templates were spiked into all PCRs individually. Method: immunoSEQ multiplex PCR; TCRdb's copy keeps in-frame clones and lacks some. The sample has about 85,000 clones, more than 75% seen once. Indicated time point: pretreatment peripheral blood. This TCR was recovered from a man in his fifties or sixties with urothelial cancer. Specimen: PBMCs, collected around atezolizumab (anti-PD-L1) treatment. The J gene is TRBJ2-1, the V gene TRBV5-1; 9 bases agree with TRBD1. Written as DNA, the CDR3 is TGCGCCAGCAGCTTGTTAACAGGGGGCATGGTGGGGGCCTACAATGAGCAGTTCTTC. Translation gives CASSLLTGGMVGAYNEQFF.